This TCR beta chain originates from a study of CD8 T cells in ankylosing spondylitis. Whole-study results and caveats: Significant enrichment of disease-linked clones was reported in matched ankylosing spondylitis synovial fluid. One TCR beta motif, made up of under ten highly homologous variants, appeared characteristic of ankylosing spondylitis blood.

By quantitative 5'-RACE with molecular barcodes, the TCR beta libraries were made. TCRdb fed the 5' RACE reads into MiXCR, producing one record per CDR3 protein. The table includes hundreds of thousands of distinct CDR3 sequences, about 20% detected once. Germline V gene data show CDR1 as SEHNR and CDR2 as FQNEAQ (reference sequence). Trimming pared 5 bases from V and 5 bases from J, leaving 11 bases between. CDR3 length: 13 residues. In regard to this clonotype: Its antigen is unidentified.

The sequenced sample consisted of blood, either unsorted or a sorted T cell fraction (not recorded which). This chain connects TRBV7-9 to TRBJ2-3; no reliable D call. The sequence derives from a male donor with ankylosing spondylitis or in good health (not recorded which). CDR3 protein: CASSPLVKDTQYF. CDR3 nucleotide sequence: TGTGCCAGCAGCCCGCTAGTGAAAGATACGCAGTATTTT.